The T cell receptor (beta chain) described here comes from a study of blood T cell repertoires in COVID-19. Background on the study: Acute-phase and convalescent COVID-19 samples originated in the United States, Italy and Spain. PBMCs, B-cell-depleted T cells, or T cells provided the cDNA or gDNA that made up the material.

Patients of the Seattle cohort, enrolled during active infection, were followed longitudinally. Per the original methods: For nucleated cells, counts were estimated from reference gene primer amplification. TCRdb's table, derived via immunoSEQ multiplex PCR, lists solely in-frame clones and lacks some. The V and J calls and clone size are taken from that table; D and trimming were inferred from the DNA. Of 170,000 or so clones in the sample, around four fifths were seen once. The germline V gene encodes CDR1 LNHDA and CDR2 SQIVND (reference sequence). Trimming stripped 1 base from V and 5 bases from J, with 6 bases between. CDR3 length equals 13 residues.

This receptor was identified in a woman between 65 and 79 years old with COVID-19, enrolled during active disease. The chain joins TRBV19 to TRBJ2-1, with D tentatively TRBD2 (6 bases). The sample comprised peripheral blood. CDR3 DNA: TGTGCCAGTAGTATAGGACTAGACAATGAGCAGTTCTTC. As protein: CASSIGLDNEQFF.